This record looks at one TCR beta chain sequence and its context. Antigen: not known. Germline lookup yields CDR1 SGHTA and CDR2 FQGNSA. The germline V and J ends were trimmed by 3 bases and 3 bases, with 6 bases remaining between them. CDR3 length: 14 residues. This record belongs to a study of cytomegalovirus exposure and HLA in healthy donors. Study-wide points: Data from an earlier analysis indicated that most TCR beta V segments were productive either about 87% or about 30% of the time. Among immune exposure information, only CMV serostatus was available. Among CMV-associated TCR beta chains, most appeared HLA-restricted in a later analysis.

PCR used 60 Vbeta primers and 13 Jbeta primers. Assay: immunoSEQ multiplex PCR; the TCRdb copy retains only in-frame clones and omits some. The table records approximately 160,000 clones, roughly 65% of them present only once. The chain has TRBV7-2 and TRBJ1-6; D is uncertain. The material sequenced was PBMCs. The sequence was collected from a woman between 18 and 30 years old in good health and CMV-seropositive. For the CDR3, the DNA is TGTGCCAGCAGCTTGGGCAACTATAATTCACCCCTCCACTTT. Its protein is CASSLGNYNSPLHF.